What follows are 14 T cell receptor beta chains derived from one specimen sequenced in a study of T cell responses to AZD1222 COVID-19 vaccine. Libraries were prepared by immunoSEQ multiplex PCR; TCRdb keeps only in-frame clonotypes and omits some of them. The table records about 150,000 clones, roughly nine tenths of them present only once. Sequences were derived from peripheral blood, sampled on day 0 of AZD1222 vaccination. The source of these receptors is an adult in good health.

This clone has just one count. The V gene is TRBV7-2, the J gene TRBJ1-5; TRBD1 matches 12 bases. This CDR3 has 15 amino acids. Germline trimming cut 5 bases from V and 5 bases from J; bases unmatched to any gene: 4. Germline V CDR1 and CDR2: SGHTA, FQGNSA. The CDR3 loop is CASSPGQGAYQPQHF. As DNA, the CDR3 is TGTGCCAGCAGCCCGGGACAGGGGGCGTATCAGCCCCAGCATTTT.

V usage is TRBV6-5 and J usage is TRBJ2-2, with D possibly matching TRBD1 (6 bases). Trimming removed 2 bases from V and 4 bases from J, with 11 bases in between. In germline, CDR1 is MNHEY, CDR2 SVGAGI. The length of the CDR3 is 15 residues. The CDR3 DNA follows: TGTGCCAGCAGTTACAAATGGACAGCCACCGGGGAGCTGTTTTTT. Its translation is CASSYKWTATGELFF.

This chain uses TRBV23-1 with TRBJ1-3; 11 nucleotides align to TRBD1. TRBV23-1 is recorded as an ORF, its role being uncertain. With 3 bases clipped from V and 2 bases from J, the junction kept 6 bases outside the gene matches. The CDR3 is made up of 17 amino acids. Written as DNA, the CDR3 is TGCGCCAGCAGTCACCCGGACAGGGGGCCGCCTGGAAACACCATATATTTT. Protein: CASSHPDRGPPGNTIYF.

V is TRBV5-4 and J is TRBJ2-7; tentative D call: TRBD1 (8 bases). The V end was cut by 3 bases, the J end by 3 bases, with 13 bases between. Germline loops: CDR1 SGHNT, CDR2 YYREEE (reference sequence). This CDR3 has 14 amino acids. The CDR3 sequence: CASSSAGQVYEQYF. CDR3 sequence (DNA): TGTGCCAGCAGCTCAGCGGGACAGGTCTACGAGCAGTACTTC.

The chain employs TRBV7-2 and TRBJ2-2; D gene uncertain. Germline CDR1 is SGHTA and CDR2 is FQGNSA. The CDR3 spans 13 residues. V lost 3 bases and J 7 bases, leaving 9 bases between the germline ends. This chain's CDR3 is CASSFRVGGELFF. The DNA for the CDR3 is TGTGCCAGCAGCTTTCGGGTTGGCGGGGAGCTGTTTTTT.

This clone is a singleton in its sample. The CDR3 reads CASSPDQGRPEAFF. CDR3 nucleotide sequence: TGTGCCAGCAGCCCTGACCAGGGGAGACCTGAAGCTTTCTTT. The V gene is TRBV9, the J gene TRBJ1-1, with D perhaps matching TRBD1 (6 bases). The V end was cut by 4 bases, the J end by 6 bases, with 16 bases between. This CDR3 comprises 14 residues. In germline, CDR1 is SGDLS, CDR2 YYNGEE.

V usage is TRBV18 and J usage is TRBJ1-1; TRBD1 matches 7 bases. Germline-derived CDR1 and CDR2 are KGHSH and LQKENI. The J segment lost 4 bases and the V segment lost 4 bases, leaving 9 bases of the junction unmatched. The CDR3 contains 15 residues. CDR3 DNA sequence: TGTGCCAGCTCACGGGACAGAAATATTGCCACTGAAGCTTTCTTT. This encodes CASSRDRNIATEAFF.

The chain has TRBV6-6 and TRBJ2-7; a weak D match, TRBD2 (6 bases). CDR3 length equals 13 residues. Germline V gives CDR1 MNHNY, CDR2 SVGAGI (reference sequence). V dropped 7 bases and J dropped 3 bases, with 13 bases sitting between them. For the CDR3, the DNA is TGTGCCAGCACTCGGGGGATCAACTACGAGCAGTACTTC. This sequence encodes CASTRGINYEQYF.

The rearrangement uses TRBV18 and TRBJ2-2, with D perhaps matching TRBD1 (5 bases). This CDR3 is 13 amino acids long. The V gene lost 3 bases and the J gene lost 7 bases, with 9 bases spanning the gap. The germline gives CDR1 KGHSH, CDR2 LQKENI. CDR3 DNA sequence: TGTGCCAGCTCACCGCCAGGGATCGGGGAGCTGTTTTTT. It codes for CASSPPGIGELFF.

The V gene is TRBV6-6, the J gene TRBJ1-4; TRBD1 might be the D (5 bases). CDR3 size: 13 residues. Between the trimmed V and J ends, which lost 5 bases and 8 bases, there was a span of 12 bases. Germline CDR1 and CDR2: MNHNY and SVGAGI (reference sequence). The CDR3 nucleotides are TGTGCCAGCAGTGTCCTGGAGGGGGAAAAACTGTTTTTT. It encodes CASSVLEGEKLFF.

This sequence joins TRBV7-9 and TRBJ1-2; 7 bases align to TRBD1. From germline, CDR1 is SEHNR and CDR2 FQNEAQ (reference sequence). The CDR3 contains 14 residues. Unmatched junction bases numbered 11, after V lost 5 bases and J lost 8 bases. CDR3 DNA sequence: TGTGCCAGCAGCCCTTCGACAGGGATCGTCGGCTACACCTTC. Residues: CASSPSTGIVGYTF.

The chain has TRBV12-2 and TRBJ1-1; TRBD1, the D gene given by the table, was not confirmed from the DNA. TRBV12-2 is tagged as a pseudogene. The CDR3 is 17 amino acids. The CDR3 DNA is TGTGCAAGTCGCTTAGGTTGGACAGGGGTGCCGAACACTGAAGCTTTCTTT. It translates to CASRLGWTGVPNTEAFF.

The chain recombines TRBV18 with TRBJ1-1; D is uncertain. This CDR3 is built from 14 residues. Per the germline V gene, CDR1 is KGHSH and CDR2 is LQKENI. V lost 1 base, J lost 1 base, and 7 bases lay in between. CDR3 in amino acids: CASSPLEGNTEAFF. The DNA of the CDR3 is TGTGCCAGCTCACCACTGGAAGGGAACACTGAAGCTTTCTTT.

J is TRBJ1-6 and V is TRBV30; perhaps TRBD1 as D (6 bases). Germline-derived CDR1 and CDR2 are GTSNPN and SVGIG (reference sequence). CDR3 length: 14 residues. Between the trimmed V and J ends, which lost 0 bases and 9 bases, there was a span of 12 bases. Here the CDR3 DNA reads TGTGCCTGGAGTGTAACAGGGACGAGTTCACCCCTCCACTTT. Translation: CAWSVTGTSSPLHF.